A selection of T cell receptor beta chains follows, all from one sample in a study of blood T cell repertoires in COVID-19. Clones were read by immunoSEQ multiplex PCR, and TCRdb kept only the in-frame ones, dropping some. The sample records around 220,000 clones, approximately 87% being singletons. The specimen sequenced was peripheral blood. These receptors all stem from a woman aged 45-59 years with acute or convalescent COVID-19. Both conserved end residues are trimmed from each CDR3. Each record gives: V gene, CDR3 protein.

v_call: TRBV6-5; cdr3_aa: ASSYSWQGTDTQY
v_call: TRBV7-9; cdr3_aa: ASSLVGGNQPQH
v_call: TRBV21-1; cdr3_aa: ASSDNRGHGNTIY
v_call: TRBV9; cdr3_aa: ASSVDGFPNQPQH
v_call: TRBV27; cdr3_aa: ANYAWGRSSGNTIY
v_call: TRBV6-6; cdr3_aa: ASSSRDTISYEQY
v_call: TRBV6-6; cdr3_aa: ASSLTRDRARTTNEKLF
v_call: TRBV10-3; cdr3_aa: AIQGSANEKLF
v_call: TRBV3-1/TRBV3-2; cdr3_aa: ASSQRTENQPQH
v_call: TRBV10-3; cdr3_aa: ANSDRGDNEQY
v_call: TRBV3-1/TRBV3-2; cdr3_aa: ASSQEGAGGASLQPQH
v_call: TRBV18; cdr3_aa: ASSPGTTSYEQY
v_call: TRBV9; cdr3_aa: ASSVDSFGEKLF
v_call: TRBV19; cdr3_aa: ASRPFVLAGSGPDTQY
v_call: TRBV4-3; cdr3_aa: ASSQGASGSNEQF
v_call: TRBV5-1; cdr3_aa: ASGWGDRVTDTQY
v_call: TRBV5-1; cdr3_aa: ASSPSGTVTGELF
v_call: TRBV20-1; cdr3_aa: SASGTGVETQY
v_call: TRBV18; cdr3_aa: ASSTQGITYGYT
v_call: TRBV15; cdr3_aa: ATSRVGRTGPESYGYT
v_call: TRBV6-5; cdr3_aa: ASSYSGSNYGYT
v_call: TRBV9; cdr3_aa: ASSHGGSGLYGYT
v_call: TRBV7-2; cdr3_aa: ASSLGGWSSYEQY
v_call: TRBV7-8; cdr3_aa: ASSLFGGSPGELF
v_call: TRBV5-1; cdr3_aa: ASSRRGQPTEAF
v_call: TRBV7-2; cdr3_aa: ASSLGPGGVLYNEQF
v_call: TRBV7-9; cdr3_aa: ASSFRDRGVYEQY
v_call: TRBV6-2/TRBV6-3; cdr3_aa: ASSYNPQDRTLIAKNIQY
v_call: TRBV25-1; cdr3_aa: ASGTGGVDTQY
v_call: TRBV4-3; cdr3_aa: ASSQDKEMTYNEQF
v_call: TRBV18; cdr3_aa: ASSPQGTLNYGYT
v_call: TRBV6-5; cdr3_aa: ASSYLSGRAYNEQF
v_call: TRBV5-1; cdr3_aa: ASSLGQVPGELF
v_call: TRBV18; cdr3_aa: ASSPSGINAGIYEQY
v_call: TRBV10-3; cdr3_aa: AISVAATDTQY
v_call: TRBV18; cdr3_aa: ASSPGTGSYEQY
v_call: TRBV19; cdr3_aa: ASSRMGANYGYT
v_call: TRBV3-1/TRBV3-2; cdr3_aa: ASSQDQLAGGQPYEQY
v_call: TRBV11-2; cdr3_aa: ASSPGLAGVLTQY
v_call: TRBV11-3; cdr3_aa: ASSTTQGANEQF
v_call: TRBV6-5; cdr3_aa: ASSPQGQGSYGYT
v_call: TRBV2; cdr3_aa: ASNQGEVKPQH
v_call: TRBV6-6; cdr3_aa: ASSPAGGGTDTQY
v_call: TRBV7-9; cdr3_aa: ASSLTGEQY
v_call: TRBV7-2; cdr3_aa: ASSLAAGGAGEQF
v_call: TRBV6-1; cdr3_aa: ASNPGSSYNEQF